These 13 T cell receptor beta chains came from one sample sequenced in a study of beta chain features in type 1 diabetes. All of the isolated RNA was reverse transcribed, so expressed TCRB transcripts were sequenced. Profiled with immunoSEQ multiplex PCR; TCRdb holds only in-frame clones, not every one. Among 400,000 to 500,000 clones listed, approximately 15% were seen once. The source material was naive CD4+ T cells from blood. Receptor source: a man aged 25-45 years in good health.

This clone was seen only a few times. This sequence joins TRBV5-4 and TRBJ1-2, with D possibly matching TRBD1 (6 bases). Germline V gene sequence: CDR1 SGHNT, CDR2 YYREEE (reference sequence). Trimming pared 4 bases from V and 6 bases from J, leaving 16 bases between. The CDR3 loop spans 14 amino acids. Written as DNA, the CDR3 is TGTGCCAGCAGCCGGCTTACAGGGTCCGATGGCTACACCTTC. Amino acids: CASSRLTGSDGYTF.

This clone appeared a few times. As DNA, the CDR3 is TGTGCCAGCAGCTTAGCCCAATACTCCTACGAGCAGTACTTC. Translation: CASSLAQYSYEQYF. The chain combines TRBV7-2 with TRBJ2-7; D is undetermined. The CDR3 has 14 amino acids. Germline-derived CDR1 and CDR2 are SGHTA and FQGNSA. With 0 bases removed from V and 0 bases from J, the gap between germline ends came to 6 bases.

This clone showed up just a few times. V is TRBV19 and J is TRBJ2-1; 8 positions agree with TRBD2. The V and J ends lost 5 bases and 0 bases, in that order; junction bases with no gene match: 3. Germline values: CDR1 LNHDA, CDR2 SQIVND (reference sequence). This CDR3 spans 15 amino acids. The CDR3 nucleotides are TGTGCCAGTAGTGCCGGGACTAGCTCCTACAATGAGCAGTTCTTC. It yields the protein CASSAGTSSYNEQFF.

This clone was found a few times. The chain uses TRBV7-2 and TRBJ2-7; possibly TRBD1 for D (5 bases). The CDR3 runs to 13 residues. Trimming removed 5 bases at V and 6 bases at J, with 14 bases between. Per the germline V gene, CDR1 is SGHTA and CDR2 is FQGNSA. In DNA, the CDR3 is TGTGCCAGCAGCCGCCTAGGGGCTGGCGAGCAGTACTTC. Translated, it gives CASSRLGAGEQYF.

This chain links TRBV2 with TRBJ1-5, with TRBD1 as a possible D gene (6 bases). This CDR3 has 13 amino acids. Germline lookup yields CDR1 SNHLY and CDR2 FYNNEI. Trimming pared 1 base from V and 7 bases from J, leaving 8 bases between. This CDR3 reads CASSEVGAQPQHF. As DNA, the CDR3 is TGTGCCAGCAGTGAAGTGGGGGCCCAGCCCCAGCATTTT. Full variable domain (outside the CDR3, taken from reference TRBV2 and TRBJ1-5): EPEVTQTPSHQVTQMGQEVILRCVPISNHLYFYWYRQILGQKVEFLVSFYNNEISEKSEIFDDQFSVERPDGSNFTLKIRSTKLEDSAMYFCASSEVGAQPQHFGDGTRLSIL.

The V and J genes are TRBV30 and TRBJ2-4, with 8 positions matching TRBD1. The junction had 10 bases not matched to a gene; V was cut back by 4 bases and J by 2 bases. Per germline, CDR1 GTSNPN and CDR2 SVGIG (reference sequence). There are 16 residues in the CDR3. The CDR3 sequence: CAWNNRGVSPKNIQYF. The CDR3 DNA follows: TGTGCCTGGAACAACAGGGGGGTTTCGCCCAAAAACATTCAGTACTTC.

This clone was observed a few times. The chain has TRBV6-6 and TRBJ2-7; D unresolved. Germline V CDR1 and CDR2: MNHNY, SVGAGI (reference sequence). The length of the CDR3 is 13 residues. Trimming took off 3 bases at V and 6 bases at J, with 12 bases between the two ends. The chain's CDR3 is CASSYGVLGEQYV. As DNA, the CDR3 is TGTGCCAGCAGTTATGGGGTTCTAGGCGAGCAGTACGTC.

This clone has only a few counts. The rearrangement joins TRBV2 to TRBJ2-3; TRBD1 matches at 8 bases. The germline gives CDR1 SNHLY, CDR2 FYNNEI. CDR3 length: 16 residues. Germline trimming cut 7 bases from V and 5 bases from J; bases unmatched to any gene: 14. The CDR3 reads CASKKRQGPSRDTQYF. The CDR3 nucleotides read TGTGCCAGCAAGAAGAGACAGGGGCCTAGTAGAGATACGCAGTATTTT.

The genes are TRBV6-5 and TRBJ2-5; D assignment may be TRBD1 or TRBD2 (5 bases each). The CDR3 consists of 15 residues. The germline gives CDR1 MNHEY, CDR2 SVGAGI. Trimming took off 6 bases at V and 2 bases at J, with 16 bases between the two ends. The CDR3 loop is CASSRSLGVQETQYF. Here the CDR3 DNA reads TGTGCCAGCAGCCGAAGTCTGGGGGTACAAGAGACCCAGTACTTC.

This clone was seen a handful of times. CDR3 sequence reads: CASSTGTSGSQYF. As DNA, the CDR3 is TGTGCCAGCAGCACCGGGACTAGCGGGTCACAGTACTTC. This chain connects TRBV6-5 to TRBJ2-5, with TRBD2 identical over 12 bases. CDR1 MNHEY and CDR2 SVGAGI come from the germline V gene. The CDR3 runs to 13 residues. V gave up 6 bases and J gave up 11 bases; unmatched junction bases: 7.

This chain uses TRBV30 with TRBJ2-5, with 8 bases that match TRBD1. The V and J ends lost 4 bases and 0 bases, in that order; junction bases with no gene match: 1. Germline V gene data show CDR1 as GTSNPN and CDR2 as SVGIG (reference sequence). The CDR3 has 13 residues. This chain's CDR3 is CAWNRGYQETQYF. The CDR3, as DNA: TGTGCCTGGAACAGGGGGTACCAAGAGACCCAGTACTTC.

This clone was picked up a small number of times. The chain is built from TRBV4-3 and TRBJ2-6; D not resolved. V gave up 6 bases and J gave up 0 bases, with 12 bases separating them. The CDR3 runs to 16 residues. The germline V gene encodes CDR1 LGHNA and CDR2 YSLEER. The CDR3 loop is CASRYRRHSGANVLTF. In nucleotides, the CDR3 is TGCGCCAGCAGGTACAGACGCCACTCTGGGGCCAACGTCCTGACTTTC.

As regards this clone: A read error may produce the germline difference seen at one junction end. V gene TRBV2 combines with J gene TRBJ2-5; the D gene is possibly TRBD2 (6 bases). Germline V CDR1 and CDR2: SNHLY, FYNNEI. The CDR3 length is 13 residues. The CDR3 DNA is TGTGCCAGCAGTGCCTCGGGGGAAGAGATCCAGTACTTC. Protein product: CASSASGEEIQYF. The whole variable domain, filled in from reference TRBV2 and TRBJ2-5, reads EPEVTQTPSHQVTQMGQEVILRCVPISNHLYFYWYRQILGQKVEFLVSFYNNEISEKSEIFDDQFSVERPDGSNFTLKIRSTKLEDSAMYFCASSASGEEIQYFGPGTRLLVL.